These 3 T cell receptor beta chains originate from one sample sequenced in a study of T cell responses to AZD1222 COVID-19 vaccine. Clones were sequenced by immunoSEQ multiplex PCR, and TCRdb holds only the in-frame ones, with some missing. This sample has approximately 110,000 clones, with about nine tenths found just once. The source was peripheral blood, collected on day 0 of AZD1222 vaccination. These TCRs come from an adult in good health.

CDR3 coding DNA: TGTGCCACCAGCAGAGGAGGCGGGGCGAACACTGAAGCTTTCTTT. Amino acid sequence: CATSRGGGANTEAFF. This chain links TRBV15 with TRBJ1-1, with a weak D call TRBD1 (5 bases). Trimming shortened V by 1 base and J by 1 base, and 10 bases separated the two germline ends. Per germline, CDR1 LNHNV and CDR2 YYDKDF (reference sequence). This CDR3 region has 15 residues.

The chain joins TRBV7-9 to TRBJ2-7; 13 bases are shared with TRBD2. The CDR3 has 16 residues. V shed 5 bases and J 2 bases; nucleotides not matched to a gene: 6. Germline V CDR1 and CDR2: SEHNR, FQNEAQ (reference sequence). The CDR3 DNA reads TGTGCCAGCAGCCTTACTAGCGGGGGGGCCCCCTACGAGCAGTACTTC. The encoded protein is CASSLTSGGAPYEQYF.

The chain has TRBV27 and TRBJ2-3, with D perhaps TRBD2 (6 bases). The CDR3 runs 16 residues. The germline CDR1 and CDR2 sequences are MNHEY and SMNVEV (reference sequence). Deletions cut 5 bases from V and 2 bases from J, with 17 bases between. The CDR3 region has the DNA TGTGCCAGCAGTCCCATGCGGGGACCCTTCACAGATACGCAGTATTTT. Protein product: CASSPMRGPFTDTQYF.